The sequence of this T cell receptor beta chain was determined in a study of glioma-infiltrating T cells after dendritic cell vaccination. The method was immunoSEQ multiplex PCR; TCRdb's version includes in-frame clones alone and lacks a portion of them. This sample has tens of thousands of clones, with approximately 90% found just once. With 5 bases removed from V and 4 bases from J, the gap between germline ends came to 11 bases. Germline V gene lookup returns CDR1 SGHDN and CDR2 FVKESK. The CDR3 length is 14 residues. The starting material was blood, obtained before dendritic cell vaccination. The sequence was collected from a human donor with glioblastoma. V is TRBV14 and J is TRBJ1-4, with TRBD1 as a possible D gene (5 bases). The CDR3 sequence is CASSWTDINEKLFF. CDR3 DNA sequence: TGTGCCAGCAGCTGGACGGACATTAATGAAAAACTGTTTTTT.